The next 5 T cell receptor beta chains were all read from a single sample in a study of blood T cell repertoires in COVID-19. Data came from immunoSEQ multiplex PCR; TCRdb stores just in-frame clones and leaves some out. The sample includes 35,000 to 40,000 clones, about 76% of them seen just once. Sequencing was carried out using peripheral blood. Receptors were obtained from a man in his 70s with COVID-19, enrolled during active disease.

The chain carries TRBV19 and TRBJ2-1; TRBD2 is a possible D gene (7 bases). The CDR3 runs 16 residues. V lost 6 bases and J 5 bases, leaving 20 bases between the germline ends. Germline CDR1 reads LNHDA; CDR2 reads SQIVND (reference sequence). The CDR3 DNA reads TGTGCCAGTAGCCAAGGAGGGGGACTACGCAACAATGAGCAGTTCTTC. Amino acid sequence: CASSQGGGLRNNEQFF.

This chain links TRBV5-1 with TRBJ1-4; TRBD1 matches 7 bases. The germline CDR1 and CDR2 sequences are SGHRS and YFSETQ. The CDR3 totals 14 residues. Trimming at V came to 0 bases and at J to 8 bases, leaving 4 bases not matched to a gene. CDR3 in amino acids: CASSLGQGPEKLFF. The CDR3 nucleotides read TGCGCCAGCAGCTTGGGACAGGGTCCCGAAAAACTGTTTTTT.

The gene calls are TRBV7-2 and TRBJ2-7, with D unresolved. The germline gives CDR1 SGHTA, CDR2 FQGNSA. The CDR3 covers 12 residues. Between the trimmed V and J ends, which lost 5 bases and 0 bases, there was a span of 5 bases. For the CDR3, the DNA is TGTGCCAGCAGCCGTAGCTCCTACGAGCAGTACTTC. The encoded protein is CASSRSSYEQYF.

J is TRBJ2-1 and V is TRBV6-5; possibly TRBD1 for D (7 bases). Germline assignment: CDR1 MNHEY and CDR2 SVGAGI. Trimming shortened V by 6 bases and J by 7 bases, and 13 bases separated the two germline ends. The CDR3 runs 13 residues. The CDR3 nucleotides are TGTGCCAGCAGCCAGGGGGGTTGGAATGAGCAGTTCTTC. Its protein is CASSQGGWNEQFF.

V gene TRBV7-3 combines with J gene TRBJ2-2, with D possibly matching TRBD2 (5 bases). V was cut by 2 bases and J by 6 bases, with 22 bases left in between. Per the germline V gene, CDR1 is SGHTA and CDR2 is FQGTGA. The CDR3 totals 18 residues. The CDR3 DNA reads as TGTGCCAGCAGCTTATCCCCTACGGGGAAGGAACTTCCCGGGGAGCTGTTTTTT. The encoded protein is CASSLSPTGKELPGELFF.